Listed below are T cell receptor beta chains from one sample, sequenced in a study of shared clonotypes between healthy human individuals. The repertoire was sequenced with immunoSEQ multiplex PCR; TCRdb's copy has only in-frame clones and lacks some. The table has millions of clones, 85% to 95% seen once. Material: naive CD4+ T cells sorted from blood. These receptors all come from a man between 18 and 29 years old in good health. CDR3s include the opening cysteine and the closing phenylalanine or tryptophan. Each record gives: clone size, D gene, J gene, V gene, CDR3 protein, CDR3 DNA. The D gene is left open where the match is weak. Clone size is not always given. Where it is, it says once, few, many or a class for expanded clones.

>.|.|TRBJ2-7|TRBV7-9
CASSDGGKASYEQYF
TGTGCCAGCAGCGACGGGGGAAAAGCTTCCTACGAGCAGTACTTC
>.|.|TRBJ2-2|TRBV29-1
CSVEGNTGELFF
TGCAGCGTTGAGGGGAACACCGGGGAGCTGTTTTTT
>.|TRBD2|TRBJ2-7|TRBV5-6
CASSFVAGGEQYF
TGTGCCAGCAGCTTCGTAGCGGGAGGTGAGCAGTACTTC
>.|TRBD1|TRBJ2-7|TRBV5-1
CASSPEGQGYEQYF
TGCGCCAGCAGCCCGGAGGGACAGGGCTACGAGCAGTACTTC
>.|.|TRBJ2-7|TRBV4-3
CASSQWSGAYEQYF
TGCGCCAGCAGCCAGTGGTCGGGAGCCTACGAGCAGTACTTC
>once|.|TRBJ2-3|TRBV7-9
CASSLAPEELMQYF
TGTGCCAGCAGCTTAGCTCCGGAAGAGCTGATGCAGTATTTT
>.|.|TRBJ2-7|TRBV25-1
CASGDPRAGREQYF
TGTGCCAGCGGTGACCCACGGGCAGGGAGGGAGCAGTACTTC
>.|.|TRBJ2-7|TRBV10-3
CAIGTDTSYEQYF
TGTGCCATCGGGACCGATACTTCCTACGAGCAGTACTTC
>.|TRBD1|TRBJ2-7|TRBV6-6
CASSLFRGNYEQYF
TGTGCCAGCAGCCTATTCAGGGGGAACTACGAGCAGTACTTC
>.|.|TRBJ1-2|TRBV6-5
CASSYSGRVGGYGYTF
TGTGCCAGCAGTTACTCTGGCAGGGTTGGGGGGTATGGCTACACCTTC
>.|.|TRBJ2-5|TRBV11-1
CASSPGLGRQETQYF
TGTGCCAGCAGCCCCGGACTGGGACGACAAGAGACCCAGTACTTC
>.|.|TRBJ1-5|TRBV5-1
CASSLGQANQPQHF
TGCGCCAGCAGCTTGGGACAGGCCAACCAGCCCCAGCATTTT
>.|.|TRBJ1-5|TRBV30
CAWSLLGGNQPQHF
TGTGCCTGGAGCCTCCTAGGGGGCAATCAGCCCCAGCATTTT
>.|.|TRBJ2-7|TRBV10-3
CAISEGRRSYEQYF
TGTGCCATCAGTGAGGGAAGGAGATCCTACGAGCAGTACTTC
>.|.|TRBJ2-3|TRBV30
CASSRGLTDTQYF
TGTGCCTCGAGCAGGGGTCTCACAGATACGCAGTATTTT
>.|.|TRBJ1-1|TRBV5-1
CASSLNPGTNTEAFF
TGCGCCAGCAGCTTGAACCCCGGAACGAACACTGAAGCTTTCTTT
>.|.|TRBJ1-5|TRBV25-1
CASSDSGSNQPQHF
TGTGCCAGCAGTGATTCCGGTAGCAATCAGCCCCAGCATTTT
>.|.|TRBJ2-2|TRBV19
CASSQQGGTGELFF
TGTGCCAGTAGTCAGCAGGGTGGAACCGGGGAGCTGTTTTTT
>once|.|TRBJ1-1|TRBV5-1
CASNLGDMNTEAFF
TGCGCCAGCAACTTGGGGGATATGAACACTGAAGCTTTCTTT
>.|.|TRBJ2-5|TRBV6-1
CASDQGLEETQYF
TGTGCCAGCGACCAGGGTTTGGAAGAGACCCAGTACTTC
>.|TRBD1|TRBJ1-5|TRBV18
CASSPTTDRLGQPQHF
TGTGCCAGCTCACCAACTACGGACAGGCTGGGTCAGCCCCAGCATTTT
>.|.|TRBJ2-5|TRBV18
CASLRDTVNTQYF
TGTGCCAGCTTGCGGGACACCGTAAATACCCAGTACTTC
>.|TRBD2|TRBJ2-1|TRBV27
CASSPGTSGMYEQFF
TGTGCCAGCAGTCCCGGAACTAGCGGGATGTATGAGCAGTTCTTC
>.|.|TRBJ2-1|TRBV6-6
CASSQGLLTNEQFF
TGTGCCAGCAGTCAAGGACTGCTAACCAATGAGCAGTTCTTC
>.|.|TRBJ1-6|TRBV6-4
CASSPVGQRGPLHF
TGTGCCAGCAGCCCGGTCGGACAGCGTGGACCCCTCCACTTT
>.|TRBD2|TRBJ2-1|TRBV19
CASSIAGRAVNEQFF
TGTGCCAGTAGTATAGCCGGGAGGGCCGTAAATGAGCAGTTCTTC
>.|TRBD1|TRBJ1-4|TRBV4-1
CASSDRGTEKLFF
TGCGCCAGCAGCGACAGGGGGACCGAAAAACTGTTTTTT
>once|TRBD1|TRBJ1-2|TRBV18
CASSPEGRGTYGYTF
TGTGCCAGCTCACCCGAGGGCAGGGGGACCTATGGCTACACCTTC
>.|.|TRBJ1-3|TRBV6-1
CASSEGSGSSGNTIYF
TGTGCCAGCAGTGAAGGGTCGGGGAGCTCTGGAAACACCATATATTTT
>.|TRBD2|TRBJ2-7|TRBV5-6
CASSPWASGNSYEQYF
TGTGCCAGCAGCCCGTGGGCTAGCGGGAATTCCTACGAGCAGTACTTC
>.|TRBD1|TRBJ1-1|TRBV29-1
CSVENTGGVDTEAFF
TGCAGCGTTGAAAATACAGGGGGCGTTGACACTGAAGCTTTCTTT
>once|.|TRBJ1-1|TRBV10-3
CAISDLSRANTEAFF
TGTGCCATCAGTGATCTTTCCAGGGCGAACACTGAAGCTTTCTTT
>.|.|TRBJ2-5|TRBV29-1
CSVSGSGETQYF
TGCAGCGTCTCAGGGTCCGGCGAGACCCAGTACTTC
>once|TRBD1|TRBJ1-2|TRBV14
CASSPMGQASYGYTF
TGTGCCAGCAGCCCTATGGGACAGGCGTCCTATGGCTACACCTTC
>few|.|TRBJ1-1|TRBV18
CASSPQGNTEAFF
TGTGCCAGCTCACCCCAAGGGAACACTGAAGCTTTCTTT